The clone carrying this TCR beta chain occurred a few times. The antigen is not known. Overlapping HIV-1 Gag 15-mer peptides at 0.85 to 1 ug per peptide per mL were used. Memory cells lacking CD40L and CD69 with high CD45RO were sorted. V was pared by 0 bases and J by 12 bases, with 8 bases between. The CDR3 length is 12 residues. Germline loops: CDR1 MNHNY, CDR2 SVGAGI (reference sequence). This was the immunoSEQ version 4 assay in survey mode. Profiled with immunoSEQ multiplex PCR; TCRdb holds only in-frame clones, not every one. This repertoire shows some 40,000 clones, under 90% found once; its top ten account for more than 4.5%. This sample is part of a study of persistence of HIV-infected CD4 T cells. At the level of the study: The sample holds CD4+ T cells responsive to CMV or HIV-1 Gag.

This receptor was obtained from an adult with HIV. The donor label of this sample is uncertain. The V call is TRBV6-6, the J call TRBJ1-4, with unresolved D. The material was cultured CD4+ T cells from PBMCs, obtained from a patient who received antiretroviral therapy. The CDR3 DNA is TGTGCCAGCAGTTACTCTGGCAGCGAACTGTTTTTT. Its protein product is CASSYSGSELFF.